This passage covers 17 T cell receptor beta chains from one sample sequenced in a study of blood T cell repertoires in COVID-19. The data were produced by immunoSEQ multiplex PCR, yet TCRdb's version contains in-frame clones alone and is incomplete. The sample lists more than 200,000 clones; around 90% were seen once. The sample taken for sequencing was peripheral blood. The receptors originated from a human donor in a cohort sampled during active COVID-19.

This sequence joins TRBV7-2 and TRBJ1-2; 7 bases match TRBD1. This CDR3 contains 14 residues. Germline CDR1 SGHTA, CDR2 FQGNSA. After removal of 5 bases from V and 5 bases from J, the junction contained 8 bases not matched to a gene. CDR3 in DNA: TGTGCCAGCAGCCTGGAGGGGGCGCGGTATGGCTACACCTTC. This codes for CASSLEGARYGYTF.

CDR3 coding DNA: TGTGCCAGTAGTCCTACAGGGGGCAATGAGCAGTTCTTC. Amino acids: CASSPTGGNEQFF. J is TRBJ2-1 and V is TRBV19; 8 bases line up with TRBD1. Per the germline V gene, CDR1 is LNHDA and CDR2 is SQIVND (reference sequence). Germline trimming cut 5 bases from V and 6 bases from J; bases unmatched to any gene: 3. The CDR3 is made up of 13 amino acids.

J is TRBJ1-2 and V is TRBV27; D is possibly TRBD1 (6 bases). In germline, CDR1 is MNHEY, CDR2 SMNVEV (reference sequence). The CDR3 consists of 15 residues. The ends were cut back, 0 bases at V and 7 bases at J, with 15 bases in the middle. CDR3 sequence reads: CASSLSVGGASGYTF. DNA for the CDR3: TGTGCCAGCAGTTTATCTGTCGGGGGGGCTAGTGGCTACACCTTC.

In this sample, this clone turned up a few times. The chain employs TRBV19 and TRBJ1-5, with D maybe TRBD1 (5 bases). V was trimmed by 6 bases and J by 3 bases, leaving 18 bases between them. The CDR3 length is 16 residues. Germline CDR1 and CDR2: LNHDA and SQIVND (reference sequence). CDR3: CASSSKGRADNQPQHF. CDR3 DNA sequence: TGTGCCAGTAGCTCTAAGGGGAGGGCCGACAATCAGCCCCAGCATTTT.

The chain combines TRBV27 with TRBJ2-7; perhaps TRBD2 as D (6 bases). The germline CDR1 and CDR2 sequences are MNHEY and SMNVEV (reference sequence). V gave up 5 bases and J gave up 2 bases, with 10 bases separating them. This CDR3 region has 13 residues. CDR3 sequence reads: CASSRDLTYEQYF. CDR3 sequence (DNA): TGTGCCAGCAGTAGGGACTTAACCTACGAGCAGTACTTC.

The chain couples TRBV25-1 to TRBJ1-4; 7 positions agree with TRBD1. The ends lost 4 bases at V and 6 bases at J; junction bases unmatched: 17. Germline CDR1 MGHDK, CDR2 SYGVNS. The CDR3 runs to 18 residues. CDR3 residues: CASSVAGGRGIVHEKLFF. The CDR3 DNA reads TGTGCCAGCAGTGTTGCGGGGGGCAGGGGGATAGTCCATGAAAAACTGTTTTTT.

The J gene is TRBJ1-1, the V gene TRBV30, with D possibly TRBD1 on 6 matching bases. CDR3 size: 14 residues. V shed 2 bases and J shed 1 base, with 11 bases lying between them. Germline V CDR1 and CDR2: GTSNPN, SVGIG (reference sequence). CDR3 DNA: TGTGCCTGGAGTTTCGACAGGACGAACACTGAAGCTTTCTTT. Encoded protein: CAWSFDRTNTEAFF.

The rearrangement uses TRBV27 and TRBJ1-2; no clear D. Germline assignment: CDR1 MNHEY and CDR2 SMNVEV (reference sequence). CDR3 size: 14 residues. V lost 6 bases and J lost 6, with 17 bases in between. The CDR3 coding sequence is TGTGCCAGCAGCCTCGGTGCGGGGTTGAATGGCTACACCTTC. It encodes CASSLGAGLNGYTF.

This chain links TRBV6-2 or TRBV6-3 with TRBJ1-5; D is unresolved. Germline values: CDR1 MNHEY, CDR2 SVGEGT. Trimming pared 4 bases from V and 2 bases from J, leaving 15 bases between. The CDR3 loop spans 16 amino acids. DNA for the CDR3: TGTGCCAGCAGTTCACCCCGGGTACTCGGCAATCAGCCCCAGCATTTT. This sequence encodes CASSSPRVLGNQPQHF.

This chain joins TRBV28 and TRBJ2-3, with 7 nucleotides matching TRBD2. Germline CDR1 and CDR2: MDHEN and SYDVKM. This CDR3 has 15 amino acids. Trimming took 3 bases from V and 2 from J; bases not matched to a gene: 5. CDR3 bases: TGTGCCAGCAGTTTTTCCAGCGGGGCCACAGATACGCAGTATTTT. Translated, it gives CASSFSSGATDTQYF. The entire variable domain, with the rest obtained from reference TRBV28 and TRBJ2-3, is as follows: DVKVTQSSRYLVKRTGEKVFLECVQDMDHENMFWYRQDPGLGLRLIYFSYDVKMKEKGDIPEGYSVSREKKERFSLILESASTNQTSMYLCASSFSSGATDTQYFGPGTRLTVL.

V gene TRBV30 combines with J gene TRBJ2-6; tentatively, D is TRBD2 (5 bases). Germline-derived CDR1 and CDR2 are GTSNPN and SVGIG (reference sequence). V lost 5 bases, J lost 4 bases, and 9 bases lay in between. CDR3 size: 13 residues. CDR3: CAWGGGGANVLTF. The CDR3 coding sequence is TGTGCCTGGGGCGGCGGGGGGGCCAACGTCCTGACTTTC.

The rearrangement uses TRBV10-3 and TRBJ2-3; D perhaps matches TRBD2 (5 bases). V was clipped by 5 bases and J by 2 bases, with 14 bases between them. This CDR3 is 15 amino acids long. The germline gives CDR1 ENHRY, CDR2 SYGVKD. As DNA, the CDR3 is TGTGCCATCAGTAAGCCCCGAGCGGACACAGATACGCAGTATTTT. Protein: CAISKPRADTDTQYF.

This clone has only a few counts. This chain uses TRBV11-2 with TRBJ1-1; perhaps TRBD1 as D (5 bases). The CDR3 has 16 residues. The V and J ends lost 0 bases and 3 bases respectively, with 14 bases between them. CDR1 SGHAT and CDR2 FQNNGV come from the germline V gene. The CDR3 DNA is TGTGCCAGCAGCTTAGAGGGTCGGCAGGGATACACTGAAGCTTTCTTT. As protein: CASSLEGRQGYTEAFF.

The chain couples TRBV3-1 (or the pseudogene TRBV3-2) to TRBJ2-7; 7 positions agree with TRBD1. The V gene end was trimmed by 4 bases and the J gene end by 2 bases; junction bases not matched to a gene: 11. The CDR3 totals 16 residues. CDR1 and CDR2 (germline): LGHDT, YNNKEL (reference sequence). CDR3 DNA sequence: TGTGCCAGCAGCCCTACCCCGGGACAGATAACCTACGAGCAGTACTTC. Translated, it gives CASSPTPGQITYEQYF.

CDR3 region: CATSRGQGGTEAFF. The CDR3 bases are TGTGCCACCAGCAGGGGACAGGGGGGGACTGAAGCTTTCTTT. This chain links TRBV15 with TRBJ1-1, with TRBD1 matching over 11 bases. V gave up 3 bases and J gave up 5 bases; unmatched junction bases: 2. The CDR3 has 14 residues. Germline V gene sequence: CDR1 LNHNV, CDR2 YYDKDF (reference sequence).

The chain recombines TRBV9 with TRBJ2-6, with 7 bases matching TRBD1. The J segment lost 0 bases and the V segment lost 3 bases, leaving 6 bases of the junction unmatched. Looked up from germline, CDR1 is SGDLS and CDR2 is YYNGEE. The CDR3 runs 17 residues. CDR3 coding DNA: TGTGCCAGCAGCGCCGACAGGGTTAGCTCTGGGGCCAACGTCCTGACTTTC. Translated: CASSADRVSSGANVLTF.

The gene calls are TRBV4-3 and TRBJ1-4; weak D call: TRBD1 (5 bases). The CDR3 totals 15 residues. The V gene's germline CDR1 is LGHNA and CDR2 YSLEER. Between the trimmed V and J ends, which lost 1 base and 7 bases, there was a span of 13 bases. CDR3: CASSQVGQGGEKLFF. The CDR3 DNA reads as TGCGCCAGCAGCCAAGTTGGTCAGGGAGGTGAAAAACTGTTTTTT.